The clone carrying this T cell receptor beta chain has ten or more counts. As yet, its antigen is unknown. This record belongs to a study of T cells in Graves' hyperthyroidism and ophthalmopathy. The CDR3 is 15 amino acids. Germline V lookup: CDR1 MDHEN, CDR2 SYDVKM. With 9 bases clipped from V and 5 bases from J, the junction kept 11 bases outside the gene matches. Amplified regions were TCR beta CDR3 sequences from RNA transcripts. HTBI primers drove first-round RT-PCR of the TCR CDR3. TCRdb independently ran MiXCR on the multiplex PCR reads; one entry per CDR3 protein. The sample records 450,000 to 600,000 distinct CDR3 sequences, roughly 15% being singletons. Whole-study findings and limits: The model foresaw ophthalmopathy a median roughly 6 months prior to onset.

Based on clinical symptoms, serum thyroxine and TRAb, thyroid ultrasound and orbital computed tomography, diagnoses were reached. Fresh peripheral blood, less than 11 ml of it, supplied the PBMCs. This receptor was obtained from a woman aged 40 to 50 with Graves' hyperthyroidism. The sequencing sample was made of blood. This rearrangement joins TRBV28 to TRBJ1-5, with 9 bases lining up with TRBD1. CDR3 in amino acids: CASHPGTGYDQPQHF. For the CDR3, the DNA is TGTGCCAGTCATCCCGGGACAGGGTATGATCAGCCCCAGCATTTT. The full variable domain, its missing parts supplied by reference TRBV28 and TRBJ1-5, is DVKVTQSSRYLVKRTGEKVFLECVQDMDHENMFWYRQDPGLGLRLIYFSYDVKMKEKGDIPEGYSVSREKKERFSLILESASTNQTSMYLCASHPGTGYDQPQHFGDGTRLSIL.